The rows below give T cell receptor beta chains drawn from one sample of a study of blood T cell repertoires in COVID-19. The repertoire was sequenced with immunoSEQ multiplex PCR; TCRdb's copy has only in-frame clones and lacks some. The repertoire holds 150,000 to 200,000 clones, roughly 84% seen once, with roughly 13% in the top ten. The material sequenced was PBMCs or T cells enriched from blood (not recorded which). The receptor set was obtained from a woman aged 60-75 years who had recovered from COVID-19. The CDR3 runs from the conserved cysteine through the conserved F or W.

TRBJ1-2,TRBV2,CASIQTGGGIRGYTF
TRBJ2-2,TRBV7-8,CASSFGQVQAGELFF
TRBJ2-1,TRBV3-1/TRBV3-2,CASSQGTGLMNEQFF
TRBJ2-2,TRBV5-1,CASSLSAGSTGELFF
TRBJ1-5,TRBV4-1,CASSQDGTGMNQPQHF
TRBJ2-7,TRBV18,CASSLGTLTYEQYF
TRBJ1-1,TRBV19,CASSRKDLMNTEAFF
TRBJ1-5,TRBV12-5,CASAPDRYQPQHF
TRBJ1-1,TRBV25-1,CASGFTGGGTEAFF
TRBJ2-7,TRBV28,CASSLGTRYEQYF
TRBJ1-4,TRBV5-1,CASSLDGQVGEKLFF
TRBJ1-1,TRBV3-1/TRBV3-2,CASSPGTATEAFF
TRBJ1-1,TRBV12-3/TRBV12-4,CASSIDRGDEAFF
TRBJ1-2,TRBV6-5,CASTLDRGDGYTF
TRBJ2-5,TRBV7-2,CASSLTGGETQYF
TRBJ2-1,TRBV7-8,CASSLGLAGNEQFF
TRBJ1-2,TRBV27,CASSYFIGGVYGYTF
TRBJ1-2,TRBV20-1,CSASSSTIRVGGYTF
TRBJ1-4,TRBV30,CAWSVQRAGGLFF
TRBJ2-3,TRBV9,CASSPPGTAGDTQYF
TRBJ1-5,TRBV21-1,CASSKEGRDRGSNQPQHF
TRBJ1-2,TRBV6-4,CASSASPGPKGVFF
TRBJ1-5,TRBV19,CASSSQGSYQPQHF
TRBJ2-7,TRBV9,CASSNRDLTYEQYF
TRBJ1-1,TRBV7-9,CASSLLFRGNTEAFF
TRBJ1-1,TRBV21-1,CASSNLGRACDTEAFF
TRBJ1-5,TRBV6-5,CASREDRGLQPQHF
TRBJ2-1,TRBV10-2,CASSEGGSYEQFF
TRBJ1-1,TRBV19,CASSSTGGGKAFF
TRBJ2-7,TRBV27,CASSLWSGSYEQYF
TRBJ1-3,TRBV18,CASSPGQGGSGNTIYF
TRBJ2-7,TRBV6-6,CASGRGRPYEQYF
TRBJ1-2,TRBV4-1,CASSPPTLGGYGYTF
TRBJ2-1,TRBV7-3,CASSSTSGGHNEQFF
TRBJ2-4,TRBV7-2,CASSHGLAKNIQYF
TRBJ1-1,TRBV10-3,CAISEARGREAFF
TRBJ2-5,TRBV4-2,CASSLDRNQETQYF
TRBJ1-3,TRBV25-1,CASRSGGNTIYF
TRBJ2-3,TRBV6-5,CASSSTDTQYF
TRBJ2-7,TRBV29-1,CSVEETGGSYEQYF
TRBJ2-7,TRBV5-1,CASGQGGPYEQYF
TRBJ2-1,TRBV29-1,CSAERLVYNEQFF
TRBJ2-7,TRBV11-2,CASSPNPGTSGSPEQYF